This TCR beta chain came from a study of metastatic and nonmetastatic thyroid tumors (dated by TCRdb to the early 2020s). In terms of the full investigation: Repertoires were compared across peripheral blood and tumor or nodule tissue samples from malignant and benign thyroid patients. Study-wide findings and limitations: In both blood and tumor samples, TCR beta diversity was reported to be significantly higher in malignant tumors than in benign nodules.

Libraries were prepared through PCR. Sequencer: Illumina HiSeq 4000. The TCR beta-chain CDR3 region of each patient was profiled by high-throughput sequencing. On the study's bioinformatics: Drawing on CDR3 differences between clinicopathological groups, the researchers built a classifier meant to tell apart patients with distant-metastatic papillary thyroid cancer. The Shannon index was used to assess repertoire diversity, and the Morisita-Horn index was used to assess tumor-blood repertoire similarity. TCRdb reprocessing: public reads trimmed at Q25 with fastp, clones called with MiXCR, in-frame beta chains kept. TCRdb's processing, not the authors', yielded these V and J calls. The sample table holds around 40,000 clones, of which about 18% were seen once. About 6.6% of the sample is taken by the ten largest. The sample holds many counts of this clone. This clone's antigen is unknown. No base quality information exists; no much larger clone differs at one position.

Before undergoing thyroid surgery, none of the patients had been given any kind of treatment. Patient clinical samples collected from the early 2010s to the late 2010s were retrospectively analysed using T-cell receptor beta sequencing. Relative to germline, V is 0 bases shorter and J is 8 bases shorter, with 14 bases between their ends. From its cysteine to its phenylalanine, the CDR3 spans 15 amino acids. Kept here is only the CDR3 DNA, which spans 45 bases and is read in frame from base 1. CDR1 is given as SGDLS and CDR2 as YYNGEE, both from the germline V gene. Recombination joined TRBV9 with TRBJ1-4, with an unclear D gene assignment. This clonotype was sampled from a male donor with papillary thyroid cancer or a benign thyroid nodule (not recorded which). Some clones in this sample may be carry-over from other donors' samples. The sequenced sample consisted of blood. CDR3 protein: CASSVGGWRDEKLFF. The DNA sequence reads TGTGCCAGCAGCGTAGGTGGATGGAGAGACGAAAAACTGTTTTTT.